The 10 T cell receptor beta chains given below trace back to one sample, sequenced in a study of blood T cell repertoires in COVID-19. Repertoires were generated with immunoSEQ multiplex PCR, while TCRdb's copy carries only in-frame clones and drops some. Of about 120,000 clones listed, more than 75% are singletons. Sequences were obtained from peripheral blood. All receptors derive from a woman aged 45-65 years with acute or convalescent COVID-19.

The J gene is TRBJ2-5, the V gene TRBV29-1; maybe TRBD2 (6 bases). The CDR3 sequence is 12 residues long. Between the trimmed V and J ends, which lost 0 bases and 4 bases, there was a span of 6 bases. Germline V CDR1 and CDR2: SQVTM, ANQGSEA. The CDR3 sequence is CSVEEGGETQYF. The CDR3 nucleotides are TGCAGCGTTGAAGAGGGAGGAGAGACCCAGTACTTC.

The chain employs TRBV7-2 and TRBJ2-7; TRBD1 aligns across 12 bases. This CDR3 is built from 16 residues. The germline CDR1 and CDR2 sequences are SGHTA and FQGNSA. V was pared by 1 base and J by 4 bases, with 5 bases of the junction left unmatched. The CDR3 DNA reads as TGTGCCAGCAGCTTAGTGCCGGGACAGGGGGCTTACGAGCAGTACTTC. Its translation: CASSLVPGQGAYEQYF.

The CDR3 DNA reads as TGTGCCAGCAGCTTAGTGGCGGGAGGGACGTTCAATGAGCAGTTCTTC. It specifies CASSLVAGGTFNEQFF. The chain employs TRBV7-6 and TRBJ2-1; 9 nucleotides line up with TRBD2. Germline loops: CDR1 SGHVS, CDR2 FNYEAQ. After removal of 1 base from V and 6 bases from J, the junction contained 7 bases not matched to a gene. The CDR3 spans 16 residues.

J is TRBJ1-2 and V is TRBV5-6; D ambiguous. Germline V gene data show CDR1 as SGHDT and CDR2 as YYEEEE. The CDR3 runs to 14 residues. V lost 6 bases to trimming and J lost 2 bases, with 14 bases between them. The CDR3 region has the DNA TGTGCCAGCACCCCTGGGCCCCAGAACTATGGCTACACCTTC. This translates into CASTPGPQNYGYTF.

J is TRBJ1-2 and V is TRBV5-1; 10 bases align to TRBD1. Trimming at V came to 2 bases and at J to 3 bases, leaving 4 bases not matched to a gene. Germline CDR1 SGHRS, CDR2 YFSETQ. This CDR3 is 15 amino acids long. CDR3 protein: CASSLGQGVYYGYTF. DNA for the CDR3: TGCGCCAGCAGCTTAGGACAGGGGGTGTACTATGGCTACACCTTC.

V and J are TRBV15 and TRBJ2-1, with TRBD2 matching over 8 bases. The CDR3 contains 16 residues. V trimming: 5 bases; J trimming: 0 bases; junction bases outside the gene matches: 6. Germline CDR1 and CDR2: LNHNV and YYDKDF (reference sequence). The CDR3 here is CATSPSGRHSYNEQFF. CDR3 nucleotide sequence: TGTGCCACCAGCCCTAGCGGGCGGCACTCCTACAATGAGCAGTTCTTC.

The V call is TRBV19, the J call TRBJ1-2; 9 bases match TRBD1. Germline assignment: CDR1 LNHDA and CDR2 SQIVND (reference sequence). The CDR3 is 14 residues long. The V gene end was trimmed by 6 bases and the J gene end by 3 bases; junction bases not matched to a gene: 5. CDR3 sequence (DNA): TGTGCCAGTAGCCGACAGGGGGAGTACTATGGCTACACCTTC. It yields the protein CASSRQGEYYGYTF.

The chain employs TRBV15 and TRBJ2-3, with 9 bases aligning to TRBD2. V trimming: 0 bases; J trimming: 10 bases; junction bases outside the gene matches: 11. CDR3 length: 16 amino acids. Germline V gene sequence: CDR1 LNHNV, CDR2 YYDKDF (reference sequence). CDR3 region: CATSRDLAGTPLAQYF. Written as DNA, the CDR3 is TGTGCCACCAGCAGAGATCTAGCGGGAACACCCCTAGCGCAGTATTTT.

The chain links TRBV12-5 to TRBJ2-7, with 8 bases matching TRBD2. Germline assignment: CDR1 LGHNT and CDR2 FRNRAP. This CDR3 is built from 13 residues. V lost 5 bases to trimming and J lost 5 bases; unmatched junction nucleotides: 5. Written as DNA, the CDR3 is TGTGCTAGTGGTCGGGGACTAGAAGACGAGCAGTACTTC. It codes for CASGRGLEDEQYF.

The chain carries TRBV19 and TRBJ1-4, with 8 bases matching TRBD1. The length of the CDR3 is 15 residues. Per germline, CDR1 LNHDA and CDR2 SQIVND (reference sequence). Trimming took 6 bases from V and 3 from J; bases not matched to a gene: 6. The CDR3 DNA reads TGTGCCAGTAGCCCTGGGACAGGTGCTAATGAAAAACTGTTTTTT. It codes for CASSPGTGANEKLFF.